This T cell receptor beta chain was sequenced for a study of control samples from healthy donors and cancer patients. Only in-frame clones appear in the TCRdb table, and some are missing; sequencing was by immunoSEQ multiplex PCR. Of tens of thousands of clones in the sample, 85% to 90% were seen once. The V end lost 5 bases, the J end lost 5 bases, and 9 bases lay between the germline ends. The CDR3 length is 12 residues. Germline V gene lookup returns CDR1 SNHLY and CDR2 FYNNEI. The gene calls are TRBV2 and TRBJ1-1; no clear D. Sequencing was carried out using blood. This receptor was taken from an older woman in good health. Written as DNA, the CDR3 is TGTGCCAGCAGTCAAGGGAGAACTGAAGCTTTCTTT. It is translated as CASSQGRTEAFF.